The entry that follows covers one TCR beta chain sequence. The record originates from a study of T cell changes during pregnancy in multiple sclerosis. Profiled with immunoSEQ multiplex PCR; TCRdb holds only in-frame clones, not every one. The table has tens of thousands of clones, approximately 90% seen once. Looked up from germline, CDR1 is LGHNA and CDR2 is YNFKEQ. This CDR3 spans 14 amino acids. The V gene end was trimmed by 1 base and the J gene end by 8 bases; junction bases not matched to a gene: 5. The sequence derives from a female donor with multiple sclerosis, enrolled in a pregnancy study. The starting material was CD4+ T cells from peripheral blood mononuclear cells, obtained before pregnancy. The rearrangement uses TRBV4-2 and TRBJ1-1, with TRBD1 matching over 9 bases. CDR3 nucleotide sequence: TGTGCCAGCAGCCAAGTTTTCGGACAGGGGGAAGCTTTCTTT. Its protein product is CASSQVFGQGEAFF.